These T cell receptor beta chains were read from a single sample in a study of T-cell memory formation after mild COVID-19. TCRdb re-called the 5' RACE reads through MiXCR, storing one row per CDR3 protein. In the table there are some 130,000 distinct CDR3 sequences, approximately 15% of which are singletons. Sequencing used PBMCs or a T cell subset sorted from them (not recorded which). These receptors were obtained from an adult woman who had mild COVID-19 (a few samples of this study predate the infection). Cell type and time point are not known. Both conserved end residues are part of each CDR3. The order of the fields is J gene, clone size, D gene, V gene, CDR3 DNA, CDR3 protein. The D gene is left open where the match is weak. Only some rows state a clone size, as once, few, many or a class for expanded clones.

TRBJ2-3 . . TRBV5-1 TGCGCCAGCAGCGGGTCAGGGGAGGATACGCAGTATTTT CASSGSGEDTQYF
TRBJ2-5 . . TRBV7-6 TGTGCCAGCAGCTCGGGGGGCCGGGGAGAGACCCAGTACTTC CASSSGGRGETQYF
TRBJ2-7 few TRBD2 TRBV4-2 TGTGCCAGCAGCGACACGGGCTCGACTAGCGCCTACGAGCAGTACTTC CASSDTGSTSAYEQYF
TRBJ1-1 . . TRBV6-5 TGTGCCAGCAGTTACTCTGGGCAGGTTGAAGCTTTCTTT CASSYSGQVEAFF
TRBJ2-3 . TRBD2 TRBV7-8 TGTGCCAGCAGCACTCGGCCTCAGGCGGGGGGGAGAGATACGCAGTATTTT CASSTRPQAGGRDTQYF
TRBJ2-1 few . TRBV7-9 TGTGCCAGCAGCTTAGCGGGGGGGCCGAACAATGAGCAGTTCTTC CASSLAGGPNNEQFF
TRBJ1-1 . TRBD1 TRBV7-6 TGTGCCAGCAGCTTAACCGAGCAGGGGGACACTGAAGCTTTCTTT CASSLTEQGDTEAFF
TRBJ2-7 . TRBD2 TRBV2 TGTGCCAGCAGTGTGGAAAGCGGGGGCCGGTACTTC CASSVESGGRYF
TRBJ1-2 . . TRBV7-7 TGTGCTAGCAGCTTAGCGTCTGATCGTGGAGGGGGAACTAACTATGGCTACACCTTC CASSLASDRGGGTNYGYTF
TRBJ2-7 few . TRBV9 TGTGCCAGCAGCGCAGAGGGGGCCTACGAGCAGTACTTC CASSAEGAYEQYF
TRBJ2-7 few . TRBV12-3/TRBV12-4 TGTGCCAGCAGATACTCAGGGGCCAATCTGGAGTACTTC CASRYSGANLEYF
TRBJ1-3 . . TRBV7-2 TGTGCCAGCAGGCAGACAGGCGGCGTAGCCTCTGGAAACACCATATATTTT CASRQTGGVASGNTIYF
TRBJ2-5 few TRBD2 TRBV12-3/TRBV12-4 TGTGCCAGCAGCTACCAGACTAGCGTGGAGACCCAGTACTTC CASSYQTSVETQYF
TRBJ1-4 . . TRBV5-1 TGCGCCAGCAGTTCTCTGAGGGCCGGCGAAAAACTGTTTTTT CASSSLRAGEKLFF
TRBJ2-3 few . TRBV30 TGTGCCTGGGGGACTCCCGGTGGGAGCACAGATACGCAGTATTTT CAWGTPGGSTDTQYF
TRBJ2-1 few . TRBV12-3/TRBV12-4 TGTGCCAGCATTACAAAACGGAGCTCCTACAATGAGCAGTTCTTC CASITKRSSYNEQFF
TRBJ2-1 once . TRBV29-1 TGCAGCGACCGGGACACGGGGAATGAGCAGTTCTTC CSDRDTGNEQFF
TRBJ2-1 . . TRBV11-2 TGTGCCAGCAGCTATACAGGACCGCAGTTCTTC CASSYTGPQFF
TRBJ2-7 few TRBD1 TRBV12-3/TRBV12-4 TGTGCCAGCAGCACCGCCGGGACAGGGGGCCACGAGCAGTACTTC CASSTAGTGGHEQYF
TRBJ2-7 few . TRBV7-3 TGTGCCAGCAGCTTACTGGCGGACCTTAAGCAGTACTTC CASSLLADLKQYF
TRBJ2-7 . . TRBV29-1 TGCAGCGTTGACACGGGGGTTGGCCCGAGCGAGCAGTACTTC CSVDTGVGPSEQYF
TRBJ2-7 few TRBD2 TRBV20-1 TGCAGTGCTAGAGCTGGGGTGACTAGCGGGAGTGGGGAGGAGCAGTACTTC CSARAGVTSGSGEEQYF
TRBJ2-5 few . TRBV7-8 TGTGCCAGCAGCCAGCCTCAAGGCCGGGAGACCCAGTACTTC CASSQPQGRETQYF
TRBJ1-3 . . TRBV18 TGTGCCAGCCCACCACCGTTACAGCCCTCCTCTGGAAACACCATATATTTT CASPPPLQPSSGNTIYF
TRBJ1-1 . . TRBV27 TGTGCCAGCAGTTTAAGGGGGAAAGAAGCTTTCTTT CASSLRGKEAFF
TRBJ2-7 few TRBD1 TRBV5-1 TGCGCCAGCAGTAACCGACAGGGGTCTTACGAGCAGTACTTC CASSNRQGSYEQYF
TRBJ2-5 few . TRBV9 TGTGCCAGCAGCGTAGCCTCCGGAGGGCAAGAGACCCAGTACTTC CASSVASGGQETQYF
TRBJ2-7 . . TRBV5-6 TGTGCCAGCAGCTGGGTAGGGGGCGAGCAGTACTTC CASSWVGGEQYF
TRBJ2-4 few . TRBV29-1 TGCAGCGTTGGGGCCGCCACTATCTTGGGAAACATTCAGTACTTC CSVGAATILGNIQYF
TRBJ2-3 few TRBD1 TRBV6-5 TGTGCCAGCAGCCGGCAACCCGGGACAGGGGTCCCAGATACGCAGTATTTT CASSRQPGTGVPDTQYF
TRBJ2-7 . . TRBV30 TGTGCCTGGAGTACAGGGACGGGCCTCGGCGTCGAGCAGTACTTC CAWSTGTGLGVEQYF
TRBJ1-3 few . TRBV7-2 TGTGCCAGCAGCTTATTGTGGGTGGGAGGAAACACCATATATTTT CASSLLWVGGNTIYF
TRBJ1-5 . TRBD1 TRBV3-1 TGTGCCAGCAGCGGGACAGGAGGACAGCCCCAGCATTTT CASSGTGGQPQHF